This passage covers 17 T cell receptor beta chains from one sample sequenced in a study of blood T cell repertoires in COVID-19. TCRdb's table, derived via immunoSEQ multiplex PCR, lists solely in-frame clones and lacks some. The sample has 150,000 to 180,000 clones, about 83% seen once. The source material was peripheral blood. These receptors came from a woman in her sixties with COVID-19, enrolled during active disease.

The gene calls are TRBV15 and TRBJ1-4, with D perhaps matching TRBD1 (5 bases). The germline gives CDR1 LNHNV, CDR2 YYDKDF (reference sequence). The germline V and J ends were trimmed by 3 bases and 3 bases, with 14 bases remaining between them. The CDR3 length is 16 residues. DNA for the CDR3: TGTGCCACCAGCAGGGAACCCAGGGCTTCTAATGAAAAACTGTTTTTT. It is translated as CATSREPRASNEKLFF.

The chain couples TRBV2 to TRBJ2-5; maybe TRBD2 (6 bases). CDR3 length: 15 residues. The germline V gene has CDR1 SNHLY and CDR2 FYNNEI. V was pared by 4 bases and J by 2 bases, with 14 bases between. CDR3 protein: CASSGTSRLQETQYF. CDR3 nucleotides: TGTGCCAGCAGTGGAACTAGCAGACTTCAAGAGACCCAGTACTTC.

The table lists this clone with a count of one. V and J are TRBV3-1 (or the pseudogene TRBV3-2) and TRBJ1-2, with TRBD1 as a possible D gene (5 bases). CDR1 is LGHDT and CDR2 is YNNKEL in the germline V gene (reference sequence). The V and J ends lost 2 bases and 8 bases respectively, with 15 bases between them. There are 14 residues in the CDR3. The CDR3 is CASSQLGGLGGYTF. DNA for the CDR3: TGTGCCAGCAGCCAACTCGGGGGGTTAGGGGGCTACACCTTC.

The CDR3 sequence is CASSKADPYNEQFF. CDR3 DNA: TGTGCCAGTAGTAAAGCGGACCCATACAATGAGCAGTTCTTC. The chain recombines TRBV19 with TRBJ2-1, with a weak D call TRBD2 (5 bases). Per germline, CDR1 LNHDA and CDR2 SQIVND (reference sequence). Trimming took 4 bases from V and 4 from J, leaving 11 bases between them. The CDR3 is 14 amino acids.

CDR3 protein: CASSQGLASYEQYV. In nucleotides, the CDR3 is TGTGCCAGCAGCCAGGGACTAGCCTCCTACGAGCAGTACGTC. This sequence joins TRBV3-1 (or the pseudogene TRBV3-2) and TRBJ2-7; 9 bases agree with TRBD2. This CDR3 is 14 amino acids long. The junction had 0 bases not matched to a gene; V was cut back by 3 bases and J by 0 bases. The V gene's germline CDR1 is LGHDT and CDR2 YNNKEL (reference sequence).

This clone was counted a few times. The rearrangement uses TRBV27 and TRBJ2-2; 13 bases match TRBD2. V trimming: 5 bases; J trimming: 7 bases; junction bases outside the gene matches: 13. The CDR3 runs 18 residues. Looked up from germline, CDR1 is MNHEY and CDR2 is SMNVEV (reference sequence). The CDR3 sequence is CASSPVGTSGVIGGELFF. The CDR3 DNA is TGTGCCAGCAGTCCCGTCGGGACTAGCGGGGTAATCGGCGGGGAGCTGTTTTTT.

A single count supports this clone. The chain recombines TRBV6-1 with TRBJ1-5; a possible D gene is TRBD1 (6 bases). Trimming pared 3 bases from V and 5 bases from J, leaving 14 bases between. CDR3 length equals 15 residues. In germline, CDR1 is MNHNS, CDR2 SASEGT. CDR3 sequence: CASSDGVGGHQPQHF. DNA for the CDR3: TGTGCCAGCAGTGATGGGGTCGGGGGGCATCAGCCCCAGCATTTT.

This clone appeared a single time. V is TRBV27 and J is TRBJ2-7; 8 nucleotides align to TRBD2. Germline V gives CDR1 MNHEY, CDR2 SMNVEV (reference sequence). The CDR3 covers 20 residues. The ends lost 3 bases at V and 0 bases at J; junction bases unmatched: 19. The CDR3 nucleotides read TGTGCCAGCAGTTTCCGATGCCAGCGGGAGAAGAAAGTGGACTCCTACGAGCAGTACTTC. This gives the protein CASSFRCQREKKVDSYEQYF.

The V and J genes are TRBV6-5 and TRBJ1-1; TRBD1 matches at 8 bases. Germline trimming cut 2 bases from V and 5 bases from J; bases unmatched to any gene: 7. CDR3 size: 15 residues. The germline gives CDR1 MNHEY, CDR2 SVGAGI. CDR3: CASSYPGQGRTEAFF. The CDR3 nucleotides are TGTGCCAGCAGTTACCCCGGACAGGGAAGGACTGAAGCTTTCTTT.

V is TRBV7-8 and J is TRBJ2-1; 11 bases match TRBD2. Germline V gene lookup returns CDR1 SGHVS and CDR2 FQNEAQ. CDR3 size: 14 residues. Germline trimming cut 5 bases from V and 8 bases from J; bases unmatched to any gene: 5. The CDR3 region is CASSPTSGTDEQFF. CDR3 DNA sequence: TGTGCCAGCAGCCCGACTAGCGGGACCGATGAGCAGTTCTTC.

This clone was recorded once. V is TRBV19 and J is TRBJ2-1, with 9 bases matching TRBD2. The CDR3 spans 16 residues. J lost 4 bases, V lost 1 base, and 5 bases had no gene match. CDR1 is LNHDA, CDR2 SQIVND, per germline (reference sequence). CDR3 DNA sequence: TGTGCCAGTAGTATAGTCCCTAGCGGGGCGTACAATGAGCAGTTCTTC. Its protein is CASSIVPSGAYNEQFF.

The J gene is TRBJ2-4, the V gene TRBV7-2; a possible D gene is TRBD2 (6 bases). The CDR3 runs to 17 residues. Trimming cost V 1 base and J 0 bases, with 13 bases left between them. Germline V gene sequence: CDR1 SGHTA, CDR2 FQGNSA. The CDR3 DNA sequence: TGTGCCAGCAGCTTAGGACTAGACGCAATAGCCAAAAACATTCAGTACTTC. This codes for CASSLGLDAIAKNIQYF.

CDR3 sequence reads: CASSSGSSAGRAFF. CDR3 bases: TGTGCCAGCAGCTCCGGGTCATCGGCAGGGAGGGCTTTCTTT. V gene TRBV11-3 combines with J gene TRBJ1-1; D may be TRBD1 (5 bases). CDR3 length equals 14 residues. Trimming removed 4 bases at V and 11 bases at J, with 20 bases between. CDR1 and CDR2 from the germline V gene are SGHNT and YENEEA.

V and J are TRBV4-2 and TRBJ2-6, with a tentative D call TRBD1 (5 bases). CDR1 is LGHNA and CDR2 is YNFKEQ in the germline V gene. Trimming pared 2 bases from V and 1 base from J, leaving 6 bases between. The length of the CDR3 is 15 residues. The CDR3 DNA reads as TGTGCCAGCAGCCAACAGGGATCTGGGGCCAACGTCCTGACTTTC. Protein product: CASSQQGSGANVLTF.

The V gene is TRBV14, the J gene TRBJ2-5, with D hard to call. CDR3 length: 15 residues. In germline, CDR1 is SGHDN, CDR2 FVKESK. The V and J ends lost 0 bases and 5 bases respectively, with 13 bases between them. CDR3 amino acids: CASSQDSWSGETQYF. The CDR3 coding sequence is TGTGCCAGCAGCCAAGATTCGTGGAGTGGGGAGACCCAGTACTTC.

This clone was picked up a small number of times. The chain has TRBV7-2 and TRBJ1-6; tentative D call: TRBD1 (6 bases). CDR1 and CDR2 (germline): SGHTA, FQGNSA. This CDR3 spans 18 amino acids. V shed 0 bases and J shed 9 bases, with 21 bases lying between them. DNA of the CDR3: TGTGCCAGCAGCTTAGCGGCACCCCAGGGGCCAACCTCTTCACCCCTCCACTTT. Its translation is CASSLAAPQGPTSSPLHF.

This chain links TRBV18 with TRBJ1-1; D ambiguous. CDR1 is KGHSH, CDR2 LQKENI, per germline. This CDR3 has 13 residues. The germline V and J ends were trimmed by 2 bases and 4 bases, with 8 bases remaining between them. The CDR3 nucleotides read TGTGCCAGCTCACCAATGGAGGGCACTGAAGCTTTCTTT. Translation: CASSPMEGTEAFF.